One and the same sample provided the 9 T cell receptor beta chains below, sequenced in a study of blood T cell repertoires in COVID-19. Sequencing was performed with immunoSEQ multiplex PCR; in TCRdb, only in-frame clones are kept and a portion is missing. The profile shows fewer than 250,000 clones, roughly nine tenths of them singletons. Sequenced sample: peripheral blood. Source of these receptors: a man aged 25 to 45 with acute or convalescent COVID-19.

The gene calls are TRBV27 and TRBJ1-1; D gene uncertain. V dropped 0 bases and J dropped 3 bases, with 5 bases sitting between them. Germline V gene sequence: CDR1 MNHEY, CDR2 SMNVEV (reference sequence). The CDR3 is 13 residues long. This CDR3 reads CASSLSGDTEAFF. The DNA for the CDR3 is TGTGCCAGCAGTTTATCCGGGGACACTGAAGCTTTCTTT.

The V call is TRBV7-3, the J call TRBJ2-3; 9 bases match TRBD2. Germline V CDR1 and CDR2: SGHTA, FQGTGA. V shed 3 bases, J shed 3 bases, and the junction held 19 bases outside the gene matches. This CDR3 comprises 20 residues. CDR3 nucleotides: TGTGCCAGCAGCTTCACTCTAGCGGGGCCGGCTCCCCGAGATACAGATACGCAGTATTTT. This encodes CASSFTLAGPAPRDTDTQYF.

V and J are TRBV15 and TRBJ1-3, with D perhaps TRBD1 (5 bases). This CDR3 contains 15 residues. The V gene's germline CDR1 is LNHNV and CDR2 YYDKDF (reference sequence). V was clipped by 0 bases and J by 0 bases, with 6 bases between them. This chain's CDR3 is CATSRDRVSGNTIYF. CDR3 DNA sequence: TGTGCCACCAGCAGAGACAGGGTCTCTGGAAACACCATATATTTT.

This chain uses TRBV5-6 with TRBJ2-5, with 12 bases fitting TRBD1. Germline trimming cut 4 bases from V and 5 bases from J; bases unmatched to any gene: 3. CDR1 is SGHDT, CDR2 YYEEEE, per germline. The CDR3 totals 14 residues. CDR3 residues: CASSGTGGRETQYF. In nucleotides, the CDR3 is TGTGCCAGCAGCGGGACAGGGGGCAGGGAGACCCAGTACTTC.

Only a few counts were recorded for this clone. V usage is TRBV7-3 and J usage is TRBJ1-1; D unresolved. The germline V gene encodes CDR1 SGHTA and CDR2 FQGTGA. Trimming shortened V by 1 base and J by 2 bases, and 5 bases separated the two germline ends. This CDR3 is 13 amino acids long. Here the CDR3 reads CASSLIANTEAFF. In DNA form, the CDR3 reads TGTGCCAGCAGCTTAATAGCTAACACTGAAGCTTTCTTT.

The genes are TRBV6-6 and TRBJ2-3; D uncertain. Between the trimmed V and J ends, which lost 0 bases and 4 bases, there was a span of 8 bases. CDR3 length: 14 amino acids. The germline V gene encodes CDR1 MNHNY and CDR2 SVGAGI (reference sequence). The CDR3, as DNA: TGTGCCAGCAGTTACTCGCTGGGCGCAGATACGCAGTATTTT. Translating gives CASSYSLGADTQYF.

CDR3 nucleotides: TGTGCCAGCAGCTTAATGGGCGGGAGTAACACCGGGGAGCTGTTTTTT. Amino acid sequence: CASSLMGGSNTGELFF. The V gene is TRBV7-3, the J gene TRBJ2-2, with 7 positions matching TRBD2. This CDR3 comprises 16 residues. The germline gives CDR1 SGHTA, CDR2 FQGTGA. V lost 1 base to trimming and J lost 2 bases; unmatched junction nucleotides: 4.

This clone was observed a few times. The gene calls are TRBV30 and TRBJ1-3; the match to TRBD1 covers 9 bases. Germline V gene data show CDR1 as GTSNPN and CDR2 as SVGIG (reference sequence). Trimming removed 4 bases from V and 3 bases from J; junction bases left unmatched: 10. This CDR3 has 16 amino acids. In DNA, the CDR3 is TGTGCCTGGAAGGACAGGGGATGGGCGGTTGGAAACACCATATATTTT. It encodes CAWKDRGWAVGNTIYF.

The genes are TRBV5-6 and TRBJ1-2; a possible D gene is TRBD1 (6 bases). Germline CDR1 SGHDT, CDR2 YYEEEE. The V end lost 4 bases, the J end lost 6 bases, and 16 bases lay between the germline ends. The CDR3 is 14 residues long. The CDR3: CASSPPLAGDGYTF. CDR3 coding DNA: TGTGCCAGCAGCCCACCCTTGGCAGGGGATGGCTACACCTTC.